The clone carrying this TCR beta chain was counted a few times. No antigen is known for it. All patients were mismatch repair deficient, assessed by either PCR or immunohistochemistry. This specimen comes from a study of PD-1 blockade in mismatch repair-deficient tumors. Study summary: Patients had eleven to twelve mismatch repair-deficient cancer types and were previously treated and progressing. Findings of the study overall: Tumor-resident clones, often absent from pretreatment blood, expanded after pembrolizumab and then contracted.

This CDR3 comprises 16 residues. CDR1 is SGDLS and CDR2 is YYNGEE in the germline V gene. V was clipped by 0 bases and J by 9 bases, with 19 bases between them. Some clones are missing from TCRdb's copy, which holds only in-frame ones; the method was immunoSEQ multiplex PCR. The data show some 51,000 clones, about 85% seen once. The gene calls are TRBV9 and TRBJ2-1; no reliable D call. The sample in question was peripheral blood, obtained approximately 18 weeks after starting pembrolizumab. The clonotype was recovered from an adult with mismatch repair-deficient cancer. The CDR3 region has the DNA TGTGCCAGCAGCGTAGATGTTAGCCACACTCTGGGTGAGCAGTTCTTC. Amino acids: CASSVDVSHTLGEQFF.